This TCR beta chain was identified in a study of T cells in Graves' hyperthyroidism and ophthalmopathy. The CDR3 has 12 amino acids. V shed 4 bases and J shed 8 bases, with 11 bases lying between them. Germline V lookup: CDR1 PRHDT, CDR2 FYEKMQ (reference sequence). It was RNA transcripts that yielded the amplified TCR beta CDR3 regions. When the TCR CDR3 underwent first-round RT-PCR, the HTBI primer set was used. TCRdb reanalysed the multiplex PCR reads using MiXCR and keeps one entry per CDR3 protein. Here the sample spans roughly 500,000 distinct CDR3 sequences, roughly 45% being singletons. The TCR sequence derives from an adult woman with Graves' disease, either hyperthyroidism or ophthalmopathy (not recorded which). The chain links TRBV13 to TRBJ1-1, with D tentatively TRBD1 (5 bases). Sequencing used peripheral blood or thyroid tissue (not recorded which). The CDR3: CASSSIRDEAFF. CDR3 nucleotides: TGTGCCAGCAGCTCGATTCGGGACGAAGCTTTCTTT.